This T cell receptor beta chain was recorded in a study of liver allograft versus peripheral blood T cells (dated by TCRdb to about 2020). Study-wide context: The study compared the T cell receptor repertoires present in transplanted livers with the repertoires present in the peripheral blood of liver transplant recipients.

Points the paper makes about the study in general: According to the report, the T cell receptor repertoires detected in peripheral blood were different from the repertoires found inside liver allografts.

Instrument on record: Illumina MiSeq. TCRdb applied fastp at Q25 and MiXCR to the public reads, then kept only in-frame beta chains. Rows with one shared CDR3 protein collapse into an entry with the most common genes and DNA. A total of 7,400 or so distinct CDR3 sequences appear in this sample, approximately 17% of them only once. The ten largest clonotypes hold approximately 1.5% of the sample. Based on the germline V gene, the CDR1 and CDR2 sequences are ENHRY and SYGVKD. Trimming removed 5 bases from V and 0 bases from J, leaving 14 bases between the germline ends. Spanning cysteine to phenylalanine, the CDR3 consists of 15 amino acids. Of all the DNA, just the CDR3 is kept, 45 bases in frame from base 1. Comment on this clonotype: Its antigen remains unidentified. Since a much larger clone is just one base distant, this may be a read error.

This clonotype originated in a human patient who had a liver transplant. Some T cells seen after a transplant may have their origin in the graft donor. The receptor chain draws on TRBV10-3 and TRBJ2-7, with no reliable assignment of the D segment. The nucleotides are TGTGCCATCAGTTACTCGCTCACGATCTCCTACGAGCAGTACTTC. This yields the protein CAISYSLTISYEQYF.